The 10 T cell receptor beta chains given below trace back to one sample, sequenced in a study of T cell repertoires in cytomegalovirus infection. TCRdb passed the reads through MiXCR, listing each CDR3 protein once. The sample has about 460,000 distinct CDR3 sequences, 10% to 12% seen once. The sequencing input was PBMCs. The receptor set was obtained from a human donor in good health (CMV status not recorded). Some clones in this sample may be carry-over from other donors' samples.

This clonotype was picked up many times. The chain recombines TRBV14 with TRBJ2-2, with 7 bases fitting TRBD2. The CDR3 has 17 residues. The germline V gene has CDR1 SGHDN and CDR2 FVKESK. V lost 3 bases and J lost 4; bases outside the gene matches: 11. The CDR3 loop is CASSQTSPTTITGELFF. The CDR3 nucleotides are TGTGCCAGCAGCCAGACTAGCCCCACGACGATCACCGGGGAGCTGTTTTTT.

This clonotype appeared many times. The V and J genes are TRBV3-1 and TRBJ2-2; D is undetermined. CDR3 length equals 15 residues. V lost 3 bases and J lost 3, with 11 bases in between. Looked up from germline, CDR1 is LGHDT and CDR2 is YNNKEL (reference sequence). The CDR3 reads CASSHDWAHTGELFF. In nucleotides, the CDR3 is TGTGCCAGCAGCCACGATTGGGCCCACACCGGGGAGCTGTTTTTT.

The table lists this clonotype with a few counts. The chain uses TRBV5-1 and TRBJ1-1; the D gene is possibly TRBD1 (5 bases). Trimming took 7 bases from V and 3 from J, leaving 16 bases between them. The CDR3 is 14 amino acids. The germline CDR1 and CDR2 sequences are SGHRS and YFSETQ. The CDR3 loop reads CASGDGGLDTEAFF. The DNA for the CDR3 is TGCGCCAGCGGGGACGGGGGGTTAGACACTGAAGCTTTCTTT.

This clonotype was counted ten times or more. V usage is TRBV20-1 and J usage is TRBJ2-1, with D uncertain. The CDR3 extends over 11 amino acids. Trimming left V 5 bases short and J 8 bases short, with 10 bases between. Germline CDR1 DFQATT, CDR2 SNEGSKA (reference sequence). CDR3 amino acids: CSAPSEYEQFF. The CDR3 nucleotides read TGCAGTGCTCCTAGTGAGTATGAGCAGTTCTTC.

The sample holds many counts of this clonotype. The chain employs TRBV19 and TRBJ1-3; no firm D call. The length of the CDR3 is 16 residues. Germline V gene sequence: CDR1 LNHDA, CDR2 SQIVND (reference sequence). The V gene lost 7 bases and the J gene lost 1 base, with 17 bases spanning the gap. Here the CDR3 reads CASTPPVGLSGNTIYF. The DNA for the CDR3 is TGTGCCAGTACCCCCCCCGTCGGACTGTCTGGAAACACCATATATTTT.

A few counts support this clonotype. This CDR3 is CASSPSTGDVTEAFF. CDR3 bases: TGTGCCAGCTCACCCTCGACAGGGGACGTAACTGAAGCTTTCTTT. The V call is TRBV18, the J call TRBJ1-1, with TRBD1 identical over 8 bases. Germline V CDR1 and CDR2: KGHSH, LQKENI. This CDR3 has 15 residues. V shed 3 bases, J shed 5 bases, and the junction held 8 bases outside the gene matches.

This clonotype was recorded a few times. The chain couples TRBV5-1 to TRBJ1-6; no clear D. This CDR3 is 15 amino acids long. CDR1 and CDR2 from the germline V gene are SGHRS and YFSETQ. V was cut by 0 bases and J by 6 bases, with 10 bases left in between. The CDR3 bases are TGCGCCAGCAGCTTGGATACAGTTGGTAATTCACCCCTCCACTTT. Translated: CASSLDTVGNSPLHF.

On this clonotype: A read error may be the cause here, since a much bigger clone is one base away. The V and J genes are TRBV4-3 and TRBJ2-7, with TRBD2 matching over 8 bases. Germline V lookup: CDR1 LGHNA, CDR2 YSLEER. The CDR3 contains 16 residues. V lost 1 base to trimming and J lost 2 bases; unmatched junction nucleotides: 7. In nucleotides, the CDR3 is TGCGCCAGCAGCCAAGGGCTAGCGGGCCGAACCTACGAGCAGTACTTC. The encoded protein is CASSQGLAGRTYEQYF.

As to this clonotype: This clone may be a read error of a much larger clone one base away. The gene calls are TRBV7-4 and TRBJ1-1; D is uncertain. Germline V CDR1 and CDR2: SGHVT, SQSDAQ. This CDR3 has 16 amino acids. The CDR3 spells CASSLGGRVMNTEASF. Here the CDR3 DNA reads TGTGCCAGCAGCTTAGGAGGTCGGGTCATGAACACTGAAGCTTCCTTT.

The V and J genes are TRBV20-1 and TRBJ2-7; tentative D call: TRBD2 (6 bases). This CDR3 spans 13 amino acids. CDR1 is DFQATT, CDR2 SNEGSKA, per germline (reference sequence). V lost 3 bases and J lost 4, with 13 bases in between. Written as DNA, the CDR3 is TGCAGTGCTAGCGGGAGAGTATGGTACGAGCAGTACTTC. Translation: CSASGRVWYEQYF.